These 9 T cell receptor beta chains were all obtained from the same sample, sequenced in a study of control samples from healthy donors and cancer patients. Clones were sequenced by immunoSEQ multiplex PCR, and TCRdb holds only the in-frame ones, with some missing. Of 170,000 or so clones in the sample, around 92% were seen once. The source material was blood. The receptor source for this set is a woman aged 40 to 50 in good health.

The chain joins TRBV7-9 to TRBJ2-5, with 7 bases identical to TRBD2. CDR1 and CDR2 (germline): SEHNR, FQNEAQ (reference sequence). There are 14 residues in the CDR3. V was pared by 4 bases and J by 5 bases, with 7 bases of the junction left unmatched. As DNA, the CDR3 is TGTGCCAGCAGCTCTCCAGCGGGGTGGGAGACCCAGTACTTC. Translating it yields CASSSPAGWETQYF.

The chain employs TRBV7-6 and TRBJ2-1, with 7 bases that match TRBD2. Losses at the gene ends were 3 bases for V and 4 bases for J; bases not matched to a gene: 0. This CDR3 is 13 amino acids long. Germline assignment: CDR1 SGHVS and CDR2 FNYEAQ. CDR3 sequence reads: CASSFGGYNEQFF. The DNA of the CDR3 is TGTGCCAGCAGCTTCGGGGGGTACAATGAGCAGTTCTTC.

Only one count was recorded for this clone. The CDR3 region has the DNA TGTGCCAGCAGTCGTAGCGGACATTCGGGCTCCTACAATGAGCAGTTCTTC. Its translation: CASSRSGHSGSYNEQFF. This chain links TRBV2 with TRBJ2-1; possibly TRBD2 for D (6 bases). The V gene lost 5 bases and the J gene lost 0 bases, with 17 bases spanning the gap. The CDR3 runs 17 residues. Looked up from germline, CDR1 is SNHLY and CDR2 is FYNNEI. Full variable domain (remainder filled in from reference TRBV2 and TRBJ2-1): EPEVTQTPSHQVTQMGQEVILRCVPISNHLYFYWYRQILGQKVEFLVSFYNNEISEKSEIFDDQFSVERPDGSNFTLKIRSTKLEDSAMYFCASSRSGHSGSYNEQFFGPGTRLTVL.

This chain uses TRBV19 with TRBJ1-5; tentative D call: TRBD1 (5 bases). This CDR3 region has 13 residues. Trimming pared 10 bases from V and 2 bases from J, leaving 12 bases between. The germline V gene encodes CDR1 LNHDA and CDR2 SQIVND (reference sequence). CDR3 sequence (DNA): TGTGCCACCAGGGTGGGGGGCAATCAGCCCCAGCATTTT. Amino acid sequence: CATRVGGNQPQHF.

The rearrangement links TRBV29-1 to TRBJ1-2; 8 nucleotides align to TRBD1. From germline, CDR1 is SQVTM and CDR2 ANQGSEA. The CDR3 spans 11 residues. V was clipped by 8 bases and J by 5 bases; unmatched bases: 4. The CDR3 reads CSSGQEYGYTF. CDR3 DNA: TGCAGCTCGGGACAGGAGTATGGCTACACCTTC.

The V and J genes are TRBV7-9 and TRBJ1-4; weak D call: TRBD1 (6 bases). CDR1 is SEHNR, CDR2 FQNEAQ, per germline (reference sequence). Between the trimmed V and J ends, which lost 2 bases and 3 bases, there was a span of 10 bases. The CDR3 is 15 amino acids. The CDR3 is CASSLQGQANEKLFF. The CDR3 DNA reads as TGTGCCAGCAGCTTACAGGGGCAGGCTAATGAAAAACTGTTTTTT.

About this clone: Other DNA sequences in this sample translate to the same CDR3. V and J are TRBV6-5 and TRBJ2-7, with unresolved D. Trimming left V 5 bases short and J 3 bases short, with 5 bases between. The CDR3 has 11 residues. The germline CDR1 and CDR2 sequences are MNHEY and SVGAGI. This chain's CDR3 is CASSPLYEQYF. CDR3 DNA: TGTGCCAGCAGTCCCCTCTACGAGCAGTACTTC.

The V gene is TRBV7-2, the J gene TRBJ2-7; no reliable D call. CDR1 and CDR2 from the germline V gene are SGHTA and FQGNSA. The CDR3 covers 16 residues. Trimming cost V 1 base and J 7 bases, with 20 bases left between them. CDR3 sequence reads: CASSLGGWVTSREQYF. In DNA form, the CDR3 reads TGTGCCAGCAGCTTAGGGGGTTGGGTCACCTCGAGGGAGCAGTACTTC.

This clone showed up just once. V and J are TRBV27 and TRBJ2-1; 7 positions agree with TRBD1. The CDR3 runs to 15 residues. V lost 7 bases and J lost 7; bases outside the gene matches: 13. Per germline, CDR1 MNHEY and CDR2 SMNVEV (reference sequence). The CDR3 region is CASTPDRPEVNEQFF. CDR3 bases: TGTGCCAGCACCCCGGACAGGCCGGAGGTGAATGAGCAGTTCTTC.